Listed below are T cell receptor beta chains from one sample, sequenced in a study of OX40 agonist ivuxolimab in advanced cancers. Sequencing used immunoSEQ multiplex PCR; TCRdb keeps in-frame clones, though not all of them. The sample consists of about 100,000 clones, less than 95% of them appearing once. The sample in question was CD4+ or CD8+ T cells sorted from blood, obtained in a trial of the OX40 agonist ivuxolimab. The receptor source for this set is an adult with an advanced solid tumor such as melanoma, head and neck, liver or kidney cancer. Both conserved end residues are part of each CDR3. Each record gives: CDR3 DNA, CDR3 protein, J gene, D gene, clone size, V gene. The D gene is left open where the match is weak. A row's size may be missing; if present it is once, few, many or a size class.

CDR3nt: TGCGCCAGCAGCCTCCAACGGGACGGAACCTACGAGCAGTACTTC; CDR3aa: CASSLQRDGTYEQYF; j_gene: TRBJ2-7; d_gene: NA; abundance: NA; v_gene: TRBV4-3
CDR3nt: TGTGCCAGCAGCTTAGGAGGAGGGTCTAGCGGGGTTCATGAGCAGTTCTTC; CDR3aa: CASSLGGGSSGVHEQFF; j_gene: TRBJ2-1; d_gene: TRBD2; abundance: once; v_gene: TRBV13
CDR3nt: TGTGCCAGCAGCATGTGGGACAGAGACACTGAAGCTTTCTTT; CDR3aa: CASSMWDRDTEAFF; j_gene: TRBJ1-1; d_gene: TRBD1; abundance: NA; v_gene: TRBV7-8
CDR3nt: TGTGCCAGCAGCTTAGGAAGCGCGGGGCAGCCCCAGCATTTT; CDR3aa: CASSLGSAGQPQHF; j_gene: TRBJ1-5; d_gene: NA; abundance: once; v_gene: TRBV11-2
CDR3nt: TGTGCCAGCTCACCAGACAGGGGTAGCTCCTACGAGCAGTACTTC; CDR3aa: CASSPDRGSSYEQYF; j_gene: TRBJ2-7; d_gene: TRBD1; abundance: NA; v_gene: TRBV18
CDR3nt: TGTGCCAGCAACCCGGGACACAGCACAGATACGCAGTATTTT; CDR3aa: CASNPGHSTDTQYF; j_gene: TRBJ2-3; d_gene: NA; abundance: NA; v_gene: TRBV6-6
CDR3nt: TGTGCCAGCAGACTAGGACAGGGAGTGGGCTACACCTTC; CDR3aa: CASRLGQGVGYTF; j_gene: TRBJ1-2; d_gene: TRBD1; abundance: NA; v_gene: TRBV6-5
CDR3nt: TGCGCCAGCAGCTTGCGGGCAGGGGAGACCCAGTACTTC; CDR3aa: CASSLRAGETQYF; j_gene: TRBJ2-5; d_gene: NA; abundance: once; v_gene: TRBV5-1
CDR3nt: TGTGCCAGTAGTATTGGCGGGAATTCCTACAATGAGCAGTTCTTC; CDR3aa: CASSIGGNSYNEQFF; j_gene: TRBJ2-1; d_gene: NA; abundance: NA; v_gene: TRBV19
CDR3nt: TGTGCCGCTCAGGGCCCGGATGGGGAGACCCAGTACTTC; CDR3aa: CAAQGPDGETQYF; j_gene: TRBJ2-5; d_gene: NA; abundance: NA; v_gene: TRBV30
CDR3nt: TGTGCCAGCAGCTCCGACCGGAATGAGCAGTTCTTC; CDR3aa: CASSSDRNEQFF; j_gene: TRBJ2-1; d_gene: NA; abundance: NA; v_gene: TRBV7-3
CDR3nt: TGTGCCAGCAGTAGGGGACCTCCCAGGACCCAGTACTTC; CDR3aa: CASSRGPPRTQYF; j_gene: TRBJ2-5; d_gene: NA; abundance: NA; v_gene: TRBV27
CDR3nt: TGCGCCAGCAGGAGAGGGACCTTCTACAGGGGCTACTCCGGGGAGCTATTTTTT; CDR3aa: CASRRGTFYRGYSGELFF; j_gene: TRBJ2-2; d_gene: TRBD1; abundance: NA; v_gene: TRBV10-1
CDR3nt: TGTGCCAGCAGCTTAGATGGTCGAGGCAGGGAGGATGGCTACACCTTC; CDR3aa: CASSLDGRGREDGYTF; j_gene: TRBJ1-2; d_gene: NA; abundance: NA; v_gene: TRBV11-2
CDR3nt: TGTGCCACCCGGAGCAGGCCGGGGATCGGTCAGCCCCAGCATTTT; CDR3aa: CATRSRPGIGQPQHF; j_gene: TRBJ1-5; d_gene: NA; abundance: once; v_gene: TRBV28
CDR3nt: TGTGCCAGTAGCGCGGACAGGGCGACAGATACGCAGTATTTT; CDR3aa: CASSADRATDTQYF; j_gene: TRBJ2-3; d_gene: TRBD1; abundance: NA; v_gene: TRBV19
CDR3nt: TGTGCCAGCAGTTCCCGCGACAGGGGAGCCTACGAGCAGTACTTC; CDR3aa: CASSSRDRGAYEQYF; j_gene: TRBJ2-7; d_gene: TRBD1; abundance: NA; v_gene: TRBV6-6
CDR3nt: TGTGCCAGCAGTGAAGGGGGAGGAGGGCCCCTCCACTTT; CDR3aa: CASSEGGGGPLHF; j_gene: TRBJ1-6; d_gene: NA; abundance: NA; v_gene: TRBV6-1
CDR3nt: TGCGCCAGCGCCTTCGGGGGGTCTAGCACAGATACGCAGTATTTT; CDR3aa: CASAFGGSSTDTQYF; j_gene: TRBJ2-3; d_gene: TRBD2; abundance: once; v_gene: TRBV5-1
CDR3nt: TGTGCCAGCAGCTTAAGACAGGGGGGGAATGAAAAACTGTTTTTT; CDR3aa: CASSLRQGGNEKLFF; j_gene: TRBJ1-4; d_gene: TRBD1; abundance: NA; v_gene: TRBV13
CDR3nt: TGTGCCAGCATCAAGAAGGGGGGGACCGGGGAGCTGTTTTTT; CDR3aa: CASIKKGGTGELFF; j_gene: TRBJ2-2; d_gene: NA; abundance: NA; v_gene: TRBV6-5
CDR3nt: TGTGCCAGCAGTGAAACATCAGGGGTGGGAAACACCATATATTTT; CDR3aa: CASSETSGVGNTIYF; j_gene: TRBJ1-3; d_gene: NA; abundance: NA; v_gene: TRBV6-1
CDR3nt: TGTGCCAGCAGCTTAGGCGGGAGAAGCTGTTTCTTC; CDR3aa: CASSLGGRSCFF; j_gene: TRBJ2-1; d_gene: TRBD2; abundance: NA; v_gene: TRBV7-2
CDR3nt: TGTGCCAGCAGCTCGCCGGGAGAAGCTTTCTTT; CDR3aa: CASSSPGEAFF; j_gene: TRBJ1-1; d_gene: NA; abundance: NA; v_gene: TRBV7-2
CDR3nt: TGTGCCAGCTTCCAAGGGGGCTCTCTGAACACTGAAGCTTTCTTT; CDR3aa: CASFQGGSLNTEAFF; j_gene: TRBJ1-1; d_gene: TRBD1; abundance: once; v_gene: TRBV2
CDR3nt: TGTGCCAGCAGTGGGGGCGGCCTGTACCAAGAGACCCAGTACTTC; CDR3aa: CASSGGGLYQETQYF; j_gene: TRBJ2-5; d_gene: NA; abundance: once; v_gene: TRBV6-1
CDR3nt: TGCGCCAGCAAGGCAAGGGAGACAGTGGGGGATACGCAGTATTTT; CDR3aa: CASKARETVGDTQYF; j_gene: TRBJ2-3; d_gene: NA; abundance: NA; v_gene: TRBV5-1
CDR3nt: TGTGCCAGCAGCCCCCGTGTGGGCAGCGATACGCAGTATTTT; CDR3aa: CASSPRVGSDTQYF; j_gene: TRBJ2-3; d_gene: NA; abundance: NA; v_gene: TRBV9
CDR3nt: TGTGCCAGCAGCAATAGGGGGCCCACTGGAAACACCATATATTTT; CDR3aa: CASSNRGPTGNTIYF; j_gene: TRBJ1-3; d_gene: TRBD1; abundance: NA; v_gene: TRBV7-9
CDR3nt: TGCAGCGTAGAGCGACAGGGGAACTACGAGCAGTACTTC; CDR3aa: CSVERQGNYEQYF; j_gene: TRBJ2-7; d_gene: TRBD1; abundance: NA; v_gene: TRBV29-1
CDR3nt: TGTGCCAGCAGCCAGCTCGCGTATTTT; CDR3aa: CASSQLAYF; j_gene: TRBJ2-3; d_gene: NA; abundance: NA; v_gene: TRBV3-2
CDR3nt: TGTGCCATCAGTGAGCCCAGGACTGGGGCCAACGTCCTGACTTTC; CDR3aa: CAISEPRTGANVLTF; j_gene: TRBJ2-6; d_gene: NA; abundance: NA; v_gene: TRBV10-3
CDR3nt: TGTGCCAGCAGCTCGACAGGGGGGGGATCACCCCTCCACTTT; CDR3aa: CASSSTGGGSPLHF; j_gene: TRBJ1-6; d_gene: TRBD1; abundance: NA; v_gene: TRBV28
CDR3nt: TGTGCCAGCAGTGAGGGCCTAGCGGAGGCAGATACGCAGTATTTT; CDR3aa: CASSEGLAEADTQYF; j_gene: TRBJ2-3; d_gene: TRBD2; abundance: NA; v_gene: TRBV2
CDR3nt: TGCGCCAGCAGCTTGGAGGGGGGGAGGGACACTGAAGCTTTCTTT; CDR3aa: CASSLEGGRDTEAFF; j_gene: TRBJ1-1; d_gene: NA; abundance: NA; v_gene: TRBV5-1
CDR3nt: TGTGCCAGCAGCTCGGCCCGCAGGGAGACCCAGTACTTC; CDR3aa: CASSSARRETQYF; j_gene: TRBJ2-5; d_gene: NA; abundance: NA; v_gene: TRBV11-3
CDR3nt: TGTGCCAGCAGTTACTCGGCAGCCGCCTACAATGAGCAGTTCTTC; CDR3aa: CASSYSAAAYNEQFF; j_gene: TRBJ2-1; d_gene: NA; abundance: NA; v_gene: TRBV6-5